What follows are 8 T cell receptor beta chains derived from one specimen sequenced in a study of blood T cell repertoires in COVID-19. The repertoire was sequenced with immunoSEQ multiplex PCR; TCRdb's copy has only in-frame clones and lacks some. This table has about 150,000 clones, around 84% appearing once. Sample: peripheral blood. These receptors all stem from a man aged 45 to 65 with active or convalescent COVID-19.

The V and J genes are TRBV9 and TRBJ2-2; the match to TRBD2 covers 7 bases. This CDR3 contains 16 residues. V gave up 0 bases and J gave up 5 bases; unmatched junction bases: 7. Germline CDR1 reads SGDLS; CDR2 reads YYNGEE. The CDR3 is CASSVEVLGGTGELFF. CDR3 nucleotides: TGTGCCAGCAGCGTAGAAGTGCTGGGAGGGACCGGGGAGCTGTTTTTT.

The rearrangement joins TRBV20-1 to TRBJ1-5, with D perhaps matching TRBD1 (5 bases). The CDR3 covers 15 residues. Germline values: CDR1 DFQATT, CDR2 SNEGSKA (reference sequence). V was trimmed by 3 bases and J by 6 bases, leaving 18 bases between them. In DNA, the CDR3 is TGCAGTGCTAGTCCGGGACTTCAACGGGCTCAGCCCCAGCATTTT. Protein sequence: CSASPGLQRAQPQHF.

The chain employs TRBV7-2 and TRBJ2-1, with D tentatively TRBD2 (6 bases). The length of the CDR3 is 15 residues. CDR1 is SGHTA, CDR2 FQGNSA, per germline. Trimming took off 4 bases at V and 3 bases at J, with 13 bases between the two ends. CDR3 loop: CASSWRGLDYNEQFF. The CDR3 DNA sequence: TGTGCCAGCAGCTGGAGGGGTCTAGACTACAATGAGCAGTTCTTC.

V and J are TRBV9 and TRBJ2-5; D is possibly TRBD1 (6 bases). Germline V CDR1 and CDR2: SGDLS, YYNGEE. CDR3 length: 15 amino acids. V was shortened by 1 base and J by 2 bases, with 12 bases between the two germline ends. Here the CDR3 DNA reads TGTGCCAGCAGCGTAAGTGGGGGCTTACAAGAGACCCAGTACTTC. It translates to CASSVSGGLQETQYF.

The CDR3 reads CASRGRPGANVLTF. The CDR3 region has the DNA TGTGCCAGCAGGGGGAGACCTGGGGCCAACGTCCTGACTTTC. This chain links TRBV6-5 with TRBJ2-6, with D tentatively TRBD2 (5 bases). In germline, CDR1 is MNHEY, CDR2 SVGAGI. CDR3 length equals 14 residues. V was clipped by 6 bases and J by 2 bases, with 8 bases between them.

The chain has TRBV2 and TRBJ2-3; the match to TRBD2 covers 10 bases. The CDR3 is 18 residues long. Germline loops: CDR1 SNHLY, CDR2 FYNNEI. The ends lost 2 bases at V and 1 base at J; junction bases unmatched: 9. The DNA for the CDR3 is TGTGCCAGCAGTGAAAGCGTACCTCTAGCGGGGGGCACAGATACGCAGTATTTT. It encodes CASSESVPLAGGTDTQYF.

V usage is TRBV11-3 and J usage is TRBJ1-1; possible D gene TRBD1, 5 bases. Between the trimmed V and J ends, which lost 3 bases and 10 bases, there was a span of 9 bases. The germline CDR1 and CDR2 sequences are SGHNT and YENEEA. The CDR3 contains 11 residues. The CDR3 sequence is CASSFGGVAFF. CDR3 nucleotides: TGTGCCAGCAGCTTTGGGGGGGTAGCTTTCTTT.

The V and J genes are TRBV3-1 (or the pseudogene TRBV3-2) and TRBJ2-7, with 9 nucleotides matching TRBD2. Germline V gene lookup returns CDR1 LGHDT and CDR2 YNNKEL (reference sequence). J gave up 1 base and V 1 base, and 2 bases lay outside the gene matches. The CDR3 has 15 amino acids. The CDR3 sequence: CASSQGLAVSYEQYF. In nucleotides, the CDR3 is TGTGCCAGCAGCCAAGGACTAGCGGTTTCCTACGAGCAGTACTTC.